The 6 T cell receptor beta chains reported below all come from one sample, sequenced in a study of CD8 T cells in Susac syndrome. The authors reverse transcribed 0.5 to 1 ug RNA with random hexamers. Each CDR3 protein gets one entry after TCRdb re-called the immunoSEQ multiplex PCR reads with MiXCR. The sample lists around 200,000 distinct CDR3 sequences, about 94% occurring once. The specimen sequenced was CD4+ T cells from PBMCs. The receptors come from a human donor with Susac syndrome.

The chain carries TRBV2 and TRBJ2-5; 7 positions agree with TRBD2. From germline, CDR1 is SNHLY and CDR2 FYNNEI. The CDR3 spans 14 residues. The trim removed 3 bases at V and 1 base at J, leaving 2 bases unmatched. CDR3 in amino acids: CASSEGTTQETQYF. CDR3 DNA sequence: TGTGCCAGCAGTGAGGGGACTACCCAAGAGACCCAGTACTTC.

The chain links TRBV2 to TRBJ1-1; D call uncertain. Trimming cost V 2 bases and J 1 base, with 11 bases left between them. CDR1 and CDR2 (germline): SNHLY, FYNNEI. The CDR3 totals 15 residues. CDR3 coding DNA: TGTGCCAGCAGTGAACTGCGACCCCAGAACACTGAAGCTTTCTTT. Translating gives CASSELRPQNTEAFF.

The CDR3 is CSADQGVGETQYF. Written as DNA, the CDR3 is TGCAGTGCGGATCAGGGGGTGGGGGAGACCCAGTACTTC. The chain links TRBV20-1 to TRBJ2-5; TRBD1 agrees at 7 bases. The ends lost 6 bases at V and 5 bases at J; junction bases unmatched: 9. CDR3 length equals 13 residues. The germline V gene encodes CDR1 DFQATT and CDR2 SNEGSKA (reference sequence).

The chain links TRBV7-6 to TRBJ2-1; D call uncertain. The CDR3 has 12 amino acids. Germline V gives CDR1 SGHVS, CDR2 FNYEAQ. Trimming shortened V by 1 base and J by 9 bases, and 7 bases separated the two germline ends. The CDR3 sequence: CASSLVQAEQFF. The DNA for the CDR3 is TGTGCCAGCAGCTTAGTCCAGGCTGAGCAGTTCTTC.

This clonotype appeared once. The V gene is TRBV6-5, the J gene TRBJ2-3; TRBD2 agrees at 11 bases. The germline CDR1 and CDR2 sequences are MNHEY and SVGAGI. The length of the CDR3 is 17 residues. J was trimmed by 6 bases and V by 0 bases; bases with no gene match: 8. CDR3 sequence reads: CASSYSYTSGSDDTQYF. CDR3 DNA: TGTGCCAGCAGTTACTCGTACACTAGCGGGAGCGATGATACGCAGTATTTT.

CDR3 protein: CSVERGPDLRRYGYTF. CDR3 nucleotide sequence: TGCAGCGTTGAAAGAGGGCCCGACCTCCGGCGCTATGGCTACACCTTC. The chain carries TRBV29-1 and TRBJ1-2; no firm D call. The germline V gene has CDR1 SQVTM and CDR2 ANQGSEA. Between the trimmed V and J ends, which lost 2 bases and 4 bases, there was a span of 20 bases. The CDR3 spans 16 residues.